The 8 T cell receptor beta chains reported below all come from one sample, sequenced in a study of shared clonotypes between healthy human individuals. TCRdb's copy holds only in-frame clones and misses some; the assay was immunoSEQ multiplex PCR. In the table there are about 79,000 clones, about 61% of which are singletons. Material for sequencing was memory CD8+ T cells sorted from blood. Subset described: CD45RO+ cells pooled with CCR7-negative TemRA cells. The receptors stem from a man aged 25 to 45 in good health.

The chain is built from TRBV13 and TRBJ2-1, with 8 bases aligning to TRBD2. The CDR3 runs 15 residues. Germline values: CDR1 PRHDT, CDR2 FYEKMQ (reference sequence). J lost 4 bases, V lost 5 bases, and 7 bases had no gene match. The CDR3 reads CASSPSGLVYNEQFF. The CDR3 region has the DNA TGTGCCAGCAGCCCATCGGGACTAGTTTACAATGAGCAGTTCTTC.

This sequence joins TRBV30 and TRBJ2-7, with D hard to call. Looked up from germline, CDR1 is GTSNPN and CDR2 is SVGIG (reference sequence). V was pared by 4 bases and J by 0 bases, with 7 bases between. The CDR3 loop spans 12 amino acids. The CDR3 protein is CAWTAGSYEQYF. The DNA for the CDR3 is TGTGCCTGGACTGCCGGCTCCTACGAGCAGTACTTC. The whole variable domain, remainder taken from reference TRBV30 and TRBJ2-7, is SQTIHQWPATLVQPVGSPLSLECTVEGTSNPNLYWYRQAAGRGLQLLFYSVGIGQISSEVPQNLSASRPQDRQFILSSKKLLLSDSGFYLCAWTAGSYEQYFGPGTRLTVT.

This clone has a single count. This sequence joins TRBV6-9 and TRBJ2-4; 7 positions match TRBD2. CDR1 is MNHGY and CDR2 is SVAAGI in the germline V gene. This CDR3 contains 14 residues. The V gene end was trimmed by 9 bases and the J gene end by 5 bases; junction bases not matched to a gene: 10. The CDR3 sequence is CASTRPGRENIQYF. CDR3 coding DNA: TGTGCCAGTACTCGGCCGGGGAGGGAAAACATTCAGTACTTC.

The V gene is TRBV13, the J gene TRBJ2-3; 9 nucleotides line up with TRBD2. Germline V CDR1 and CDR2: PRHDT, FYEKMQ (reference sequence). This CDR3 spans 18 amino acids. The junction had 11 bases not matched to a gene; V was cut back by 2 bases and J by 2 bases. Here the CDR3 reads CASSLTKKTSGNTDTQYF. CDR3 in DNA: TGTGCCAGCAGCTTAACCAAGAAGACTAGCGGAAACACAGATACGCAGTATTTT.

V gene TRBV9 combines with J gene TRBJ2-3; D possibly corresponds to TRBD2 (6 bases). Deletions cut 3 bases from V and 4 bases from J, with 21 bases between. CDR3 length: 17 amino acids. The germline CDR1 and CDR2 sequences are SGDLS and YYNGEE. CDR3 amino acids: CASSGPYRGTKADTQYF. The DNA of the CDR3 is TGTGCCAGCAGCGGCCCCTATCGGGGGACGAAGGCAGATACGCAGTATTTT.

This clone came up a few times. V usage is TRBV28 and J usage is TRBJ2-7; 12 positions agree with TRBD1. CDR3 length: 16 residues. CDR1 and CDR2 from the germline V gene are MDHEN and SYDVKM. Trimming at V came to 8 bases and at J to 4 bases, leaving 12 bases not matched to a gene. The CDR3 coding sequence is TGTGCCAGCTCTCAGACCGGGGACAGGGGGCAGTACGAGCAGTACTTC. It encodes CASSQTGDRGQYEQYF. The variable domain in full, with the rest retrieved from reference TRBV28 and TRBJ2-7, is DVKVTQSSRYLVKRTGEKVFLECVQDMDHENMFWYRQDPGLGLRLIYFSYDVKMKEKGDIPEGYSVSREKKERFSLILESASTNQTSMYLCASSQTGDRGQYEQYFGPGTRLTVT.

Notes on this clone: Other DNA sequences in this specimen translate into the identical CDR3. This chain joins TRBV29-1 and TRBJ1-1; D is unresolved. The V and J ends lost 4 bases and 1 base respectively, with 7 bases between them. The CDR3 is 12 residues long. Germline CDR1 reads SQVTM; CDR2 reads ANQGSEA. CDR3 DNA sequence: TGCAGCGTTGCCCCAGGGAACACTGAAGCTTTCTTT. Translation: CSVAPGNTEAFF.

This clone was recorded at least ten times. V usage is TRBV11-2 and J usage is TRBJ2-1; possibly TRBD2 for D (6 bases). This CDR3 comprises 15 residues. The germline CDR1 and CDR2 sequences are SGHAT and FQNNGV. V dropped 5 bases and J dropped 10 bases, with 21 bases sitting between them. The CDR3 DNA reads as TGTGCCAGCAGCGATTCGGGACTCTTCTCCGGGGAGCAGTTCTTC. Translating gives CASSDSGLFSGEQFF.